The 10 T cell receptor beta chains reported below all come from one sample, sequenced in a study of identical twins. TCRdb ran MiXCR on the 5' RACE reads and lists one entry per CDR3 protein. Of 550,000 to 700,000 distinct CDR3 sequences listed, more than 9% are singletons. The data were also submitted as part of a second study, on yellow fever vaccine responses in identical twins.

Sample: PBMCs. The receptors were sampled from a woman under 30 in good health.

V usage is TRBV7-2 and J usage is TRBJ1-1; D not certain. Germline V gene sequence: CDR1 SGHTA, CDR2 FQGNSA. CDR3 length: 14 residues. Trimming removed 1 base at V and 7 bases at J, with 13 bases between. The CDR3 sequence: CASSLVGSFGEAFF. CDR3 DNA: TGTGCCAGCAGCTTAGTGGGGTCATTCGGTGAAGCTTTCTTT.

This clonotype was seen only a few times. The chain carries TRBV29-1 and TRBJ1-5; D is ambiguous. V shed 4 bases and J shed 4 bases, with 11 bases lying between them. Germline V lookup: CDR1 SQVTM, CDR2 ANQGSEA. This CDR3 is built from 13 residues. The CDR3 DNA sequence: TGCAGCGTTGCACTTGAGGGTAATCAGCCCCAGCATTTT. The encoded protein is CSVALEGNQPQHF.

In its sample, this clonotype was seen a few times. This chain joins TRBV15 and TRBJ2-7; D might be TRBD1 or TRBD2, each matching 6 bases. In germline, CDR1 is LNHNV, CDR2 YYDKDF (reference sequence). Deletions cut 1 base from V and 7 bases from J, with 14 bases between. This CDR3 region has 14 residues. Written as DNA, the CDR3 is TGTGCCACCAGCAGAGCCTGGGGGGCGGGGGAGCAGTACTTC. Amino acids: CATSRAWGAGEQYF.

This sequence joins TRBV20-1 and TRBJ1-1, with D possibly being TRBD1 (5 bases). The CDR3 totals 13 residues. V lost 3 bases and J 6 bases, leaving 14 bases between the germline ends. Germline V gene data show CDR1 as DFQATT and CDR2 as SNEGSKA (reference sequence). CDR3 DNA: TGCAGTGCTAGGAGAGACAGTAAATCTGAAGCTTTCTTT. The encoded protein is CSARRDSKSEAFF.

This clonotype was seen at least ten times. J is TRBJ2-2 and V is TRBV6-4, with 7 bases fitting TRBD2. The J segment lost 7 bases and the V segment lost 0 bases, leaving 8 bases of the junction unmatched. The CDR3 is made up of 16 amino acids. The germline gives CDR1 MRHNA, CDR2 SNTAGT. For the CDR3, the DNA is TGTGCCAGCAGTGACTCGGGGGACCTAGCGGTCGGGGAGCTGTTTTTT. This encodes CASSDSGDLAVGELFF.

This clonotype was seen at least ten times. V gene TRBV28 combines with J gene TRBJ1-2; D gene ambiguous. The germline CDR1 and CDR2 sequences are MDHEN and SYDVKM. This CDR3 spans 15 amino acids. The ends were cut back, 2 bases at V and 4 bases at J, with 14 bases in the middle. CDR3 in DNA: TGTGCCAGCAGTTTAATTGTCCCTTTAGGCTATGGCTACACCTTC. Its protein is CASSLIVPLGYGYTF.

The CDR3 region has the DNA TGTGCCAGCAGTGACTCATCGGATGGGGGAGATACGCAGTATTTT. This sequence encodes CASSDSSDGGDTQYF. The chain carries TRBV6-4 and TRBJ2-3, with D perhaps TRBD1 or TRBD2 (5 bases each). This CDR3 has 15 residues. In germline, CDR1 is MRHNA, CDR2 SNTAGT. V gave up 0 bases and J gave up 5 bases, with 12 bases separating them.

This rearrangement joins TRBV9 to TRBJ2-5; D may be TRBD1 or TRBD2 (5 bases each). CDR3 size: 16 residues. CDR1 and CDR2 from the germline V gene are SGDLS and YYNGEE. V lost 3 bases, J lost 4 bases, and 19 bases lay in between. The DNA for the CDR3 is TGTGCCAGCAGCGGCGAGTTGGGGCCCGAGGGAGAGACCCAGTACTTC. As protein: CASSGELGPEGETQYF.

There are many counts of this clonotype. This chain links TRBV7-8 with TRBJ1-2, with D perhaps matching TRBD1 (6 bases). Trimming cost V 6 bases and J 0 bases, with 14 bases left between them. This CDR3 comprises 15 residues. Germline V lookup: CDR1 SGHVS, CDR2 FQNEAQ. The CDR3 DNA sequence: TGTGCCAGCAGACCCCCCGGGACAACTAACTATGGCTACACCTTC. Encoded protein: CASRPPGTTNYGYTF.

This clonotype turned up a few times. This sequence joins TRBV7-8 and TRBJ1-5; 7 positions agree with TRBD1. The CDR3 consists of 15 residues. Germline-derived CDR1 and CDR2 are SGHVS and FQNEAQ. V lost 5 bases to trimming and J lost 1 base; unmatched junction nucleotides: 5. CDR3 DNA sequence: TGTGCCAGCAGCCGTGGACAGGCAAGCAATCAGCCCCAGCATTTT. Translating it yields CASSRGQASNQPQHF.